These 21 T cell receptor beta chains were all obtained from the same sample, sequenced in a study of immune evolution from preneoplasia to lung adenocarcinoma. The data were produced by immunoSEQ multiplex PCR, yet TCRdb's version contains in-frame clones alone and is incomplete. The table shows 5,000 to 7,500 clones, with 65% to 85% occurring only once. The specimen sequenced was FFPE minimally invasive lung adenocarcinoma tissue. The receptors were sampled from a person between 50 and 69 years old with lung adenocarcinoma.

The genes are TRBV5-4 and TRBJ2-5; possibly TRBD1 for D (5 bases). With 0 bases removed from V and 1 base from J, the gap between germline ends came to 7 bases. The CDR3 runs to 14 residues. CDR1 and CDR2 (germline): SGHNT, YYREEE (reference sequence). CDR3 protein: CASSLVDSQETQYF. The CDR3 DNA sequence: TGTGCCAGCAGCTTGGTCGACAGCCAAGAGACCCAGTACTTC.

The CDR3 is CASSNGQGAYEQYF. CDR3 bases: TGTGCCAGCAGTAATGGACAGGGAGCCTACGAGCAGTACTTC. The rearrangement joins TRBV7-9 to TRBJ2-7; 8 nucleotides agree with TRBD1. V was pared by 6 bases and J by 2 bases, with 6 bases of the junction left unmatched. CDR1 is SEHNR, CDR2 FQNEAQ, per germline (reference sequence). The CDR3 has 14 amino acids.

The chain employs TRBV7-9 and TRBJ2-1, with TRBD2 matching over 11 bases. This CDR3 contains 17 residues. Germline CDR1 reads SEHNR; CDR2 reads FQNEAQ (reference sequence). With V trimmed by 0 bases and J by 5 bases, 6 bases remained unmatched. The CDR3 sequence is CASSLAQTSGSNNEQFF. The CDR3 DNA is TGTGCCAGCAGCTTAGCCCAAACTAGCGGGAGTAACAATGAGCAGTTCTTC.

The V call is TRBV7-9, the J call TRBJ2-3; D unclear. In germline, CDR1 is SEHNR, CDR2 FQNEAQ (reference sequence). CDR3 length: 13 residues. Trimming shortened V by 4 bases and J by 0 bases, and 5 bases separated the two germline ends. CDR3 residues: CASSYPSTDTQYF. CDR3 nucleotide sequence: TGTGCCAGCAGCTATCCTAGCACAGATACGCAGTATTTT.

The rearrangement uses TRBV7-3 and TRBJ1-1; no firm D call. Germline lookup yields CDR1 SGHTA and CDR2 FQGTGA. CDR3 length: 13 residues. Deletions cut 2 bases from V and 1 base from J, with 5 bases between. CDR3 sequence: CASSLGENTEAFF. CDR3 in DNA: TGTGCCAGCAGCTTAGGGGAGAACACTGAAGCTTTCTTT. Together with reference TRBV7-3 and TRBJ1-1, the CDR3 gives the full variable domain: GAGVSQTPSNKVTEKGKYVELRCDPISGHTALYWYRQSLGQGPEFLIYFQGTGAADDSGLPNDRFFAVRPEGSVSTLKIQRTERGDSAVYLCASSLGENTEAFFGQGTRLTVV.

The CDR3 DNA sequence: TGTGCCAGCAGGACATTGAACACTGAAGCTTTCTTT. Translated, it gives CASRTLNTEAFF. The chain is built from TRBV7-9 and TRBJ1-1; D is unresolved. This CDR3 is built from 12 residues. The germline V gene has CDR1 SEHNR and CDR2 FQNEAQ (reference sequence). Trimming pared 6 bases from V and 0 bases from J, leaving 5 bases between.

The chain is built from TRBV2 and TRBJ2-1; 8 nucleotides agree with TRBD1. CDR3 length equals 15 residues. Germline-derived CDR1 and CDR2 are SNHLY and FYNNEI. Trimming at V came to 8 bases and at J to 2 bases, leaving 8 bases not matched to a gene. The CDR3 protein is CASPEDRVAYNEQFF. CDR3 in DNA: TGTGCCAGCCCGGAGGACAGGGTCGCCTACAATGAGCAGTTCTTC.

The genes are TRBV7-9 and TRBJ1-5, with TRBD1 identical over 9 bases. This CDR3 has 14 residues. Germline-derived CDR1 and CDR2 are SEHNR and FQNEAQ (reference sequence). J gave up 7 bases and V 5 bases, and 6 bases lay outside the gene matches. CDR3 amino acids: CASSLGTGKQPQHF. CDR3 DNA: TGTGCCAGCAGCCTTGGGACAGGGAAGCAGCCCCAGCATTTT.

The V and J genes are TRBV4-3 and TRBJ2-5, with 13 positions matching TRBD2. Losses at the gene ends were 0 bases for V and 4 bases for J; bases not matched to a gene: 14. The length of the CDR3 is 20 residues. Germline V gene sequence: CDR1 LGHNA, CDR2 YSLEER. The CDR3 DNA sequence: TGCGCCAGCAGCCAAGATCCACCGGGACTAGCGGGATTCGTTGGAGAGACCCAGTACTTC. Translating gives CASSQDPPGLAGFVGETQYF.

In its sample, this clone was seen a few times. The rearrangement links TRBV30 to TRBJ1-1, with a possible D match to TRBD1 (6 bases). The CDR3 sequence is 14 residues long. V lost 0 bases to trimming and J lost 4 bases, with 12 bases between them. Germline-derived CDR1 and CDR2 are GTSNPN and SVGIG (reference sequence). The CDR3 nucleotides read TGTGCCTGGAGTGTCACCGGGGGCGGCACTGAAGCTTTCTTT. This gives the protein CAWSVTGGGTEAFF.

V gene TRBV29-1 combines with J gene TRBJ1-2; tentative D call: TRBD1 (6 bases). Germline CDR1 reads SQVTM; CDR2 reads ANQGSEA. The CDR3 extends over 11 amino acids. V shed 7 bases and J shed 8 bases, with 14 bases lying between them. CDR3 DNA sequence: TGCAGCGCCGACAGGTCCCAGGGCTACACCTTC. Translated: CSADRSQGYTF.

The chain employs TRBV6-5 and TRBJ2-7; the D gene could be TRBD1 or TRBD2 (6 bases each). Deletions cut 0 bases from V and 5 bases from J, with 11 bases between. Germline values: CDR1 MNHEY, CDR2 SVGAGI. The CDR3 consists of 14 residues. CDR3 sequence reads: CASSYSGGLDEQYF. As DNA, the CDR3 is TGTGCCAGCAGTTACTCGGGGGGCCTGGACGAGCAGTACTTC.

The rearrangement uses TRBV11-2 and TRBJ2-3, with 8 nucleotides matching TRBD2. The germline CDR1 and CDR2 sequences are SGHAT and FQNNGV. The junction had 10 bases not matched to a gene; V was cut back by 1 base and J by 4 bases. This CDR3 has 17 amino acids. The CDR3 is CASSLGVGRGVSDTQYF. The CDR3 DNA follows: TGTGCCAGCAGCTTAGGGGTTGGGCGGGGGGTGTCAGATACGCAGTATTTT.

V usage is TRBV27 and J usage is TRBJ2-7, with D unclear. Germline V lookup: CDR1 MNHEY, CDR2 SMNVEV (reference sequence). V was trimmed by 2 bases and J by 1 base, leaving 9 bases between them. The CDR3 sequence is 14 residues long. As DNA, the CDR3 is TGTGCCAGCAGTTTAGAGTGGGCTTCCTACGAGCAGTACTTC. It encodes CASSLEWASYEQYF.

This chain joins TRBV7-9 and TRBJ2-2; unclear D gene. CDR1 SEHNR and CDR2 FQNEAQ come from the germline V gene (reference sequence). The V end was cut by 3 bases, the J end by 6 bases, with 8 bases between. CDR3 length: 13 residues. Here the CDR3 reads CASSLKGSGELFF. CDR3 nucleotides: TGTGCCAGCAGCTTGAAAGGGTCCGGGGAGCTGTTTTTT. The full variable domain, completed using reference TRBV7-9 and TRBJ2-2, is DTGVSQNPRHKITKRGQNVTFRCDPISEHNRLYWYRQTLGQGPEFLTYFQNEAQLEKSRLLSDRFSAERPKGSFSTLEIQRTEQGDSAMYLCASSLKGSGELFFGEGSRLTVL.

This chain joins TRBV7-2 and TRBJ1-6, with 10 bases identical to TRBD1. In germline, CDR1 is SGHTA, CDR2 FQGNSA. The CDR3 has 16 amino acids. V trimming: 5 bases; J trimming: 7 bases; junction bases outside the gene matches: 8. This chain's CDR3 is CASSNTRQGANSPLHF. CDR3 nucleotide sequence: TGTGCCAGCAGCAATACCCGACAGGGGGCAAATTCACCCCTCCACTTT.

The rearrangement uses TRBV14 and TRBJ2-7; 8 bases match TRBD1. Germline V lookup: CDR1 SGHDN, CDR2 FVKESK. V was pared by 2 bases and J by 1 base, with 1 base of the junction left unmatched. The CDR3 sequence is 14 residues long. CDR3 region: CASSQRTGSYEQYF. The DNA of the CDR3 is TGTGCCAGCAGCCAACGGACAGGGTCCTACGAGCAGTACTTC.

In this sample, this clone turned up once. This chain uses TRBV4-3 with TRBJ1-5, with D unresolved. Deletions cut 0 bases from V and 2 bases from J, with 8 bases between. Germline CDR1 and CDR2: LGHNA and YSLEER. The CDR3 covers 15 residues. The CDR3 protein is CASSQDVAGNQPQHF. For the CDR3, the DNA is TGCGCCAGCAGCCAAGATGTTGCAGGCAATCAGCCCCAGCATTTT.

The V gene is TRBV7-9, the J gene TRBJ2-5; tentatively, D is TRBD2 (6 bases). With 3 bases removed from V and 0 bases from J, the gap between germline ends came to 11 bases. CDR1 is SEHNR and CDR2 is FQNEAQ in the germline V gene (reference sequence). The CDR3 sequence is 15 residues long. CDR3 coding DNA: TGTGCCAGCAGCTTTTTTAGCGGAAACCAAGAGACCCAGTACTTC. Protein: CASSFFSGNQETQYF.

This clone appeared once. CDR3 nucleotides: TGTGCCAGCAATGAACGGGGGCAGGATCAGCCCCAGCATTTT. This translates into CASNERGQDQPQHF. The chain has TRBV28 and TRBJ1-5; perhaps TRBD1 as D (6 bases). CDR1 and CDR2 (germline): MDHEN, SYDVKM. V lost 7 bases and J 5 bases, leaving 15 bases between the germline ends. The CDR3 totals 14 residues.

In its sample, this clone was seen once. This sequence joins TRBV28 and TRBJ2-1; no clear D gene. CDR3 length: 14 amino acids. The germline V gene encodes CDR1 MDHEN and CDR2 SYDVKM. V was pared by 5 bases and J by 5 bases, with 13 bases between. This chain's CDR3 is CASSPPRANNEQFF. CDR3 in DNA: TGTGCCAGCAGTCCACCCCGGGCCAACAATGAGCAGTTCTTC.